This TCR beta chain was captured in a study of CD8 T cells in Susac syndrome. RNA totalling about 0.45 to 1 ug underwent reverse transcription with random hexamers. Multiplex PCR with immunoSEQ amplified the TCR beta CDR3 across 54 Vbeta and 13 Jbeta. TCRdb reanalysed the immunoSEQ multiplex PCR reads using MiXCR and keeps one entry per CDR3 protein. The sample gives 70,000 to 85,000 distinct CDR3 sequences, approximately 96% of which show up once; approximately 0.39% is in the top ten. CD8+ and CD4+ T cells circulating in blood were sequenced for TCR beta. Patients with Susac syndrome showed fulfilment of recently defined diagnostic criteria for definite or probable disease. Negative isolation was applied to CD8+ and CD4+ T cells, and FACS enrichment was applied to TEMRA cells. Sequenced: CD8+ T cells from PBMCs. This receptor was obtained from a human donor with Susac syndrome.

CDR3: CASSTGVWGQGHDQPQHF. DNA of the CDR3: TGTGCCAGCTCCACCGGTGTGTGGGGGCAGGGTCACGATCAGCCCCAGCATTTT. J is TRBJ1-5 and V is TRBV18; maybe TRBD1 (6 bases). V shed 6 bases and J shed 5 bases, with 26 bases lying between them. This CDR3 is 18 amino acids long. Germline lookup yields CDR1 KGHSH and CDR2 LQKENI. The full variable domain, completed using reference TRBV18 and TRBJ1-5, is NAGVMQNPRHLVRRRGQEARLRCSPMKGHSHVYWYRQLPEEGLKFMVYLQKENIIDESGMPKERFSAEFPKEGPSILRIQQVVRGDSAAYFCASSTGVWGQGHDQPQHFGDGTRLSIL.